These 8 T cell receptor beta chains share one sample of origin, sequenced in a study of spatial heterogeneity in lung cancer (dated by TCRdb to about 2019). The library relied on 5' RACE. TCRdb shows the sequencer as NextSeq 500. Clones were called with MiXCR by TCRdb after fastp trimmed the public reads at Q25, and only in-frame beta chains were retained. Each CDR3 protein appears once, grouped with its most common genes and DNA. Across this sample there are about 9,200 distinct CDR3 sequences, with 20% to 25% seen only once. Around 47% of the sample comes from the top ten. Taken with the paper, the label for time point translates to: blood at routine non-recurrence follow-up after resection. Source: PBMCs, taken at follow-up. These receptors originate from a male donor with early-stage non-small cell lung cancer.

This clonotype was detected many times. V gene TRBV13 combines with J gene TRBJ2-7, with 8 nucleotides matching TRBD1. V lost 4 bases to trimming and J lost 3 bases; unmatched junction nucleotides: 8. This CDR3 spans 15 amino acids. CDR1 and CDR2 from the germline V gene are PRHDT and FYEKMQ (reference sequence). The CDR3 DNA is TGTGCCAGCAGCTCCAGACAGGGGATGGGCTACGAGCAGTACTTC. Encoded protein: CASSSRQGMGYEQYF.

The rearrangement joins TRBV28 to TRBJ1-2; 7 bases agree with TRBD1. There are 13 residues in the CDR3. Germline V gene data show CDR1 as MDHEN and CDR2 as SYDVKM. J was trimmed by 3 bases and V by 10 bases; bases with no gene match: 8. The CDR3 region is CATKHRGDYGYTF. In DNA, the CDR3 is TGTGCCACCAAACACAGGGGTGACTATGGCTACACCTTC.

This CDR3 is CAISERGRNTDTQYF. The CDR3 DNA reads TGTGCCATCAGTGAGCGTGGGCGAAACACAGATACGCAGTATTTT. J is TRBJ2-3 and V is TRBV10-3; no definite D call. V was pared by 2 bases and J by 2 bases, with 11 bases between. Germline lookup yields CDR1 ENHRY and CDR2 SYGVKD. CDR3 size: 15 residues.

Only a few counts were recorded for this clonotype. The V gene is TRBV27, the J gene TRBJ1-5, with D perhaps matching TRBD1 (5 bases). The CDR3 consists of 14 residues. The germline V and J ends were trimmed by 5 bases and 4 bases, with 12 bases remaining between them. From germline, CDR1 is MNHEY and CDR2 SMNVEV (reference sequence). This chain's CDR3 is CASSTGRGNQPQHF. In nucleotides, the CDR3 is TGTGCCAGCAGTACGGGACGGGGAAATCAGCCCCAGCATTTT.

On this clonotype: A much larger clone sits a single nucleotide away, making a read error possible. The chain uses TRBV7-2 and TRBJ1-1, with D unclear. CDR1 and CDR2 from the germline V gene are SGHTA and FQGNSA. This CDR3 contains 13 residues. The CDR3 DNA follows: TGTGCCAGCGGCTTCTCTCAGGACACTGAAGCTTTCTTT. Encoded protein: CASGFSQDTEAFF.

The chain carries TRBV20-1 and TRBJ2-7; D is unclear. The CDR3 is 15 amino acids. CDR1 DFQATT and CDR2 SNEGSKA come from the germline V gene (reference sequence). V lost 1 base and J lost 5, with 18 bases in between. CDR3 nucleotides: TGCAGTGCTAGAGGCCCGGGTGTCACAACGGACGAGCAGTACTTC. It is translated as CSARGPGVTTDEQYF.

This clonotype is medium-sized in the sample. The chain links TRBV7-2 to TRBJ1-5; D not resolved. This CDR3 has 13 amino acids. Trimming pared 5 bases from V and 4 bases from J, leaving 9 bases between. Germline-derived CDR1 and CDR2 are SGHTA and FQGNSA. The CDR3 region has the DNA TGTGCCAGCAGCCAAGAGCTAAATCAGCCCCAGCATTTT. Residues: CASSQELNQPQHF.

The DNA of the CDR3 is TGTGCCAGCAGCCCCGGCCTTGGCAGCTACGAGCAGTACTTC. It is translated as CASSPGLGSYEQYF. V gene TRBV2 combines with J gene TRBJ2-7; D uncertain. The CDR3 covers 14 residues. V lost 6 bases, J lost 3 bases, and 15 bases lay in between. Germline CDR1 is SNHLY and CDR2 is FYNNEI.